Listed here is a single T cell receptor (beta chain). Its specificity is unknown. The PCR was carried out with 60 Vbeta primers and 13 Jbeta primers. As handled by the study authors: The count from a later analysis was 79 million or so unique TCR beta chains, some 10 million of them shared. TCRdb keeps only in-frame clones here, not all; method: immunoSEQ multiplex PCR. The DNA gave D and trimming, while V, J and clone size come from that table. The sample records approximately 99,000 clones, about 79% being singletons. The data stem from a study of cytomegalovirus exposure and HLA in healthy donors. Whole-study results and caveats: Rare TCR sequences dominated, though some public TCRs recurred in many donors.

The CDR3 extends over 14 amino acids. Trimming at V came to 5 bases and at J to 6 bases, leaving 8 bases not matched to a gene. Germline values: CDR1 SGHTA, CDR2 FQGNSA. The chain links TRBV7-2 to TRBJ2-7; 9 nucleotides match TRBD1. The sequenced sample was PBMCs. This TCR was recovered from a male donor in good health and CMV-seropositive. The CDR3 region has the DNA TGTGCCAGCAGCGCAAACAGGGGGCTGTCCGAGCAGTACTTC. Protein product: CASSANRGLSEQYF.